The present entry profiles one TCR beta chain with its context. Its cognate antigen has yet to be identified. Base quality data are lacking; no much larger clone is found one base away. This sample is drawn from a study of blood T cell repertoires in COVID-19 (dated by TCRdb to 2018 to 2021). With regard to the full study: Samples from collaborators originated in the United States, Italy and Spain and spanned both the acute and convalescent phases of COVID-19. The material from the prospective study consisted of cDNA or gDNA derived from T cells, B-cell-depleted T cells, or PBMCs. Deeply sampled blood TCRbeta repertoires from subjects exposed to, actively infected with, or recovered from COVID-19 were included in the dataset. The repertoires were made available in a free public database intended to serve as a resource for research on the immune response to SARS-CoV-2. The samples were drawn from two sources: the first 160 participants of the ongoing ImmuneRACE study, and 1,000 to 1,500 subjects contributed by 6 global collaborators. A de-identified subject ID, COVID-19 status, age in years and sex were almost always included in the sample metadata. Where available, HLA class I and class II types were obtained from metadata supplied by the sample provider rather than from assay-based typing.

Whole blood was collected in K2EDTA tubes by collaborating institutions according to the institutions' own protocols. For TCRbeta analysis, collaborators shipped samples as frozen whole blood, isolated PBMCs, or DNA extracted from either of those sample types. The full study reports these points: The amount of clinical and demographic metadata varied by source and participant and was provided uncurated.

TCRbeta CDR3 regions were amplified from genomic DNA by means of the immunoSEQ Assay, a bias-controlled multiplex PCR. Turning to the authors' computational methods: Within the assay, amplification of reference gene primers was used to estimate how many nucleated cells each sample contained. To quantify the absolute abundance of each unique TCRbeta CDR3 rearrangement, sequence reads were collapsed and filtered. Productive Simpson clonality was computed per sample as the square root of Simpson's diversity index over productive rearrangements. Entries here come from immuneACCESS through TCRdb and include only in-frame sequences with V and J called. Some clones fail to appear in such tables; in the studies checked, an unresolved V gene covers under half of the shortfall, and the cause of the remainder is unknown. V and J calls and clone size are copied from that table; D and trimming were computed from the DNA. For this sample the table gives approximately 150,000 clones, of which around 85% were detected only once. The biggest ten clones account for about 4.7% of the sample.

The germline V and J ends show losses of 5 bases and 10 bases respectively, and no gene match explains 6 bases of the junction. According to the germline V gene, CDR1 reads SGHNT and CDR2 reads YENEEA. From cysteine to phenylalanine, the CDR3 is 14 amino acids long. This entry keeps only the CDR3 DNA: 42 bases, framed from base 1. Sequencing used peripheral blood. The TCR comes from a human donor in a cohort sampled during active COVID-19. The chain is assembled from TRBV11-3 and TRBJ1-6; the junction holds 9 bases that match TRBD1. The CDR3 protein is CASSPDRGNSPLHF. The DNA is TGTGCCAGCAGCCCAGACAGGGGGAACTCACCCCTCCACTTT.